This T cell receptor (beta chain) is drawn from a study of patients and donors after allogeneic stem cell transplantation. Each CDR3 protein is one row after TCRdb ran MiXCR on the RT-PCR reads. The table records about a million distinct CDR3 sequences, under 20% of them present only once. V lost 6 bases and J 4 bases, leaving 24 bases between the germline ends. The V gene's germline CDR1 is MNHNS and CDR2 SASEGT. The CDR3 spans 17 residues. This clonotype was observed a handful of times. J is TRBJ1-2 and V is TRBV6-1; TRBD1 is a possible D gene (6 bases). Sequenced material: blood, either unsorted or a sorted T cell fraction (not recorded which). This sequence was found in a human donor who was either an allogeneic HSCT recipient or a stem cell or donor lymphocyte infusion donor (not recorded which). It is not recorded whose cells these are; they may come from a transplant donor. CDR3 sequence reads: CASSSVDRPGAIYGYTF. CDR3 bases: TGTGCCAGCAGCTCCGTCGACAGGCCCGGAGCAATCTATGGCTACACCTTC.